The 20 T cell receptor beta chains listed next were all sequenced from one sample in a study of blood T cells in healthy people across ages. A second PCR, run for roughly 7 to 12 cycles, used a sample-barcoded 5' primer plus a J-beta primer mix. TCRdb redid the calling of the 5' RACE reads with MiXCR, one entry per CDR3 protein. The sample holds about 640,000 distinct CDR3 sequences, under 30% seen once. Sequences were obtained from blood. The receptors shown here come from a woman aged 80 or over in good health.

As for this clonotype: This clone may be a read error of a much larger clone one base away. The chain couples TRBV20-1 to TRBJ2-7; D might be TRBD1 (6 bases). Germline V gene data show CDR1 as DFQATT and CDR2 as SNEGSKA (reference sequence). The CDR3 extends over 13 amino acids. Trimming removed 5 bases at V and 6 bases at J, with 17 bases between. Written as DNA, the CDR3 is TGCAGTGCTGCTCAAACAGGGCCGTGCGAGCAGTACTTC. It specifies CSAAQTGPCEQYF.

This chain links TRBV30 with TRBJ2-1; 9 bases map to TRBD2. This CDR3 spans 14 amino acids. CDR1 and CDR2 (germline): GTSNPN, SVGIG (reference sequence). V was clipped by 5 bases and J by 10 bases; unmatched bases: 12. This chain's CDR3 is CAWAGSGGRLEQFF. CDR3 DNA: TGTGCCTGGGCGGGTAGCGGGGGCCGCCTGGAGCAGTTCTTC.

Details on this clonotype: Given a much more abundant clone one base away, this may be a read error. The J gene is TRBJ2-1, the V gene TRBV20-1; 8 nucleotides match TRBD2. From germline, CDR1 is DFQATT and CDR2 SNEGSKA (reference sequence). This CDR3 region has 12 residues. CDR3 DNA: TGCAGTACTAGGAGCGGGGGTAATGAGCAGTTCTTC. Encoded protein: CSTRSGGNEQFF.

This chain connects TRBV4-1 to TRBJ1-1, with D perhaps TRBD1 (6 bases). Between the trimmed V and J ends, which lost 3 bases and 0 bases, there was a span of 11 bases. This CDR3 comprises 15 residues. CDR1 is MGHRA, CDR2 YSYEKL, per germline. CDR3: CASSQNRVMNTEAFF. Written as DNA, the CDR3 is TGCGCCAGCAGCCAGAACAGGGTTATGAACACTGAAGCTTTCTTT.

This clonotype was picked up a small number of times. This chain joins TRBV20-1 and TRBJ2-5, with D hard to call. The J call may be incorrect, as the DNA end agrees better with TRBJ2-7. The CDR3 contains 11 residues. CDR1 and CDR2 (germline): DFQATT, SNEGSKA (reference sequence). The CDR3 DNA is TGCAGTGCTAGAAGTGGGGTCGAGCAGTACTTC. This sequence encodes CSARSGVEQYF.

The V gene is TRBV27, the J gene TRBJ1-5; D is perhaps TRBD1 (5 bases). Germline values: CDR1 MNHEY, CDR2 SMNVEV (reference sequence). Trimming stripped 4 bases from V and 4 bases from J, with 17 bases between. The CDR3 has 16 residues. Written as DNA, the CDR3 is TGTGCCAGCAGTTCGCTGTTAGGCGGGGCGAATCAGCCCCAGCATTTT. As protein: CASSSLLGGANQPQHF.

This clonotype was seen many times. The rearrangement joins TRBV12-3 or TRBV12-4 to TRBJ2-3; D is ambiguous. The CDR3 covers 15 residues. V was cut by 7 bases and J by 1 base, with 15 bases left in between. The CDR3 coding sequence is TGTGCCAGCAACCCAACTTCCCTCCGCACAGATACGCAGTATTTT. Translation gives CASNPTSLRTDTQYF.

On this clonotype itself: This could be a read error, since a much larger clone is one nucleotide away. CDR3 sequence (DNA): TGTGCCTCACAGGGTTTCCCTAAGGAGCAGTTCTTC. This encodes CASQGFPKEQFF. This sequence joins TRBV30 and TRBJ2-1; tentatively, D is TRBD1 (6 bases). Germline V CDR1 and CDR2: GTSNPN, SVGIG (reference sequence). The germline V and J ends were trimmed by 7 bases and 10 bases, with 17 bases remaining between them. The CDR3 contains 12 residues. Full variable domain (missing parts from reference TRBV30 and TRBJ2-1): SQTIHQWPATLVQPVGSPLSLECTVEGTSNPNLYWYRQAAGRGLQLLFYSVGIGQISSEVPQNLSASRPQDRQFILSSKKLLLSDSGFYLCASQGFPKEQFFGPGTRLTVL.

This clonotype was seen ten or more times. The rearrangement links TRBV7-2 to TRBJ2-1; D is unresolved. Germline values: CDR1 SGHTA, CDR2 FQGNSA. Deletions cut 5 bases from V and 2 bases from J, with 7 bases between. The CDR3 covers 13 residues. CDR3 sequence: CASSRHAYNEQFF. CDR3 sequence (DNA): TGTGCCAGCAGCCGACACGCCTACAATGAGCAGTTCTTC.

In its sample, this clonotype was seen many times. This chain uses TRBV6-5 with TRBJ2-1; 16 nucleotides align to TRBD2. The CDR3 totals 16 residues. J gave up 7 bases and V 6 bases, and 6 bases lay outside the gene matches. Germline loops: CDR1 MNHEY, CDR2 SVGAGI. The CDR3, as DNA: TGTGCCAGCAGCCCGGGACTAGCGGGGGGGCAGAATGAGCAGTTCTTC. Residues: CASSPGLAGGQNEQFF.

Only a few counts were recorded for this clonotype. This may come from a read error, since a much larger clone is one base off. The chain couples TRBV7-9 to TRBJ1-2; TRBD1 matches at 12 bases. Germline values: CDR1 SEHNR, CDR2 FQNEAQ (reference sequence). This CDR3 is built from 15 residues. The CDR3 sequence is CSSSAGTGGGYGYTF. The CDR3 region has the DNA TGTTCCAGCAGCGCCGGGACAGGGGGCGGCTATGGCTACACCTTC.

Ten or more counts support this clonotype. The V and J genes are TRBV5-6 and TRBJ2-1, with TRBD2 matching over 8 bases. CDR3 length: 14 residues. V lost 2 bases to trimming and J lost 7 bases; unmatched junction nucleotides: 5. Germline values: CDR1 SGHDT, CDR2 YYEEEE. CDR3 coding DNA: TGTGCCAGCAGCTTTAGCGGGGCGGAGAATGAGCAGTTCTTC. Amino acids: CASSFSGAENEQFF.

Ten or more counts support this clonotype. V usage is TRBV10-3 and J usage is TRBJ1-2, with D possibly TRBD1 on 5 matching bases. Germline-derived CDR1 and CDR2 are ENHRY and SYGVKD. This CDR3 spans 15 amino acids. Between the trimmed V and J ends, which lost 3 bases and 8 bases, there was a span of 19 bases. The CDR3, as DNA: TGTGCCATCAGTGAAGGAGGTGGCAGGGAGAGCGGCTACACCTTC. It is translated as CAISEGGGRESGYTF.

This clonotype was observed many times. Just one base apart from a much larger clone, this may be a read error. This rearrangement joins TRBV29-1 to TRBJ2-1, with no clear D. Germline V gives CDR1 SQVTM, CDR2 ANQGSEA. V was shortened by 0 bases and J by 8 bases, with 8 bases between the two germline ends. The CDR3 runs to 12 residues. The CDR3 DNA follows: TGCAGCGTTGAAGAAACTCGGGATGAGCAGTTCTTC. It codes for CSVEETRDEQFF.

The chain couples TRBV5-1 to TRBJ2-7, with 9 positions matching TRBD1. The V and J ends lost 2 bases and 1 base, in that order; junction bases with no gene match: 7. Germline lookup yields CDR1 SGHRS and CDR2 YFSETQ. The CDR3 totals 16 residues. In DNA, the CDR3 is TGCGCCAGCAGCTTCATTTGGGACAGGGTGTCCTACGAGCAGTACTTC. This encodes CASSFIWDRVSYEQYF.

The chain has TRBV12-3 or TRBV12-4 and TRBJ1-1, with D maybe TRBD1 (5 bases). The V end was cut by 6 bases, the J end by 4 bases, with 15 bases between. The CDR3 totals 14 residues. The DNA for the CDR3 is TGTGCCAGCAGGACCGGGGGAGGGTGCACTGAAGCTTTCTTT. This encodes CASRTGGGCTEAFF.

The table lists this clonotype with many counts. The chain recombines TRBV4-2 with TRBJ1-2; 8 bases are a match to TRBD1. This CDR3 comprises 14 residues. CDR1 is LGHNA, CDR2 YNFKEQ, per germline. The V gene end was trimmed by 2 bases and the J gene end by 8 bases; junction bases not matched to a gene: 7. The CDR3 here is CASSQSGQGGGYTF. For the CDR3, the DNA is TGTGCCAGCAGCCAAAGCGGACAGGGAGGCGGCTACACCTTC.

As for this clonotype: This may come from a read error, since a much larger clone is one base off. This chain joins TRBV18 and TRBJ2-7; 9 positions match TRBD2. The CDR3 spans 15 residues. The germline gives CDR1 KGHSH, CDR2 LQKENI. CDR3 residues: CTSSPQAGGTYEQYF. The DNA for the CDR3 is TGTACCAGCTCACCGCAAGCGGGGGGAACCTACGAGCAGTACTTC.

This clonotype was counted only a few times. Just one base apart from a much larger clone, this may be a read error. This chain joins TRBV11-2 and TRBJ2-5, with D possibly matching TRBD1 (6 bases). The germline V gene encodes CDR1 SGHAT and CDR2 FQNNGV. V lost 3 bases to trimming and J lost 11 bases, with 22 bases between them. The CDR3 loop spans 15 amino acids. The CDR3 reads CASSLGALTGNEQYF. The CDR3 coding sequence is TGTGCCAGCAGCTTGGGGGCACTTACAGGCAATGAGCAGTACTTC.

The sample holds a few counts of this clonotype. A much larger clone differs by one base, so this may be a read error. The chain recombines TRBV5-1 with TRBJ2-7; D is unresolved. From germline, CDR1 is SGHRS and CDR2 YFSETQ. The CDR3 runs 15 residues. V dropped 4 bases and J dropped 3 bases, with 17 bases sitting between them. The CDR3 region is CASSQDGIRSYEQYF. CDR3 DNA sequence: TGCGCCAGCAGCCAGGACGGAATTCGCAGCTACGAGCAGTACTTC.